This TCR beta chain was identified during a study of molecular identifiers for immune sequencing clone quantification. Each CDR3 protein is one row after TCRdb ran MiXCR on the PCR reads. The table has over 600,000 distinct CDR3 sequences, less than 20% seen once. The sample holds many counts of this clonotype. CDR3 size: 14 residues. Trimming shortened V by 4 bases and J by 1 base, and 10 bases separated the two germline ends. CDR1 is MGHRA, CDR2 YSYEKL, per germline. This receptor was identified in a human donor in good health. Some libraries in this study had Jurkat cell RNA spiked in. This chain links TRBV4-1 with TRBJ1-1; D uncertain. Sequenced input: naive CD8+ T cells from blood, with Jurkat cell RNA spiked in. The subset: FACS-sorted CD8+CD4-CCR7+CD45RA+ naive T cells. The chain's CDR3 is CASSPVAGNTEAFF. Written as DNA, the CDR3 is TGCGCCAGCAGCCCCGTTGCAGGGAACACTGAAGCTTTCTTT.